This TCR beta chain emerged from a study of cytomegalovirus exposure and HLA in healthy donors. The CDR3 consists of 14 residues. CDR1 is MNHNY, CDR2 SVGAGI, per germline (reference sequence). The V end was cut by 8 bases, the J end by 3 bases, with 11 bases between. A multiplex PCR was run with 60 Vbeta primers and 13 Jbeta primers. This table comes from immunoSEQ multiplex PCR, and its TCRdb copy is limited to in-frame clones, with some not included. The sample includes fewer than 90,000 clones, 70% of them seen just once. The sample taken for sequencing was PBMCs. The sequence derives from a woman aged 50 to 60 in good health and CMV-seropositive. The V call is TRBV6-6, the J call TRBJ1-6; TRBD1 might be the D (6 bases). The CDR3 nucleotides are TGTGCCAGCCGGGGACACCACTATAATTCACCCCTCCACTTT. As protein: CASRGHHYNSPLHF.